This T cell receptor (beta chain) was recorded in a study of shared clonotypes between healthy human individuals. The assay was immunoSEQ multiplex PCR, and TCRdb's table has in-frame clones only and misses some. The sample consists of more than 1.2 million clones, just under 99% of them appearing once. The V gene end was trimmed by 2 bases and the J gene end by 1 base; junction bases not matched to a gene: 8. The CDR3 totals 19 residues. In germline, CDR1 is SGHTA, CDR2 FQGNSA. The clonotype was recovered from a man between 25 and 39 years old in good health. The sequenced sample was naive CD4+ T cells sorted from blood. Sample subset: CD45RA+ positively selected. V gene TRBV7-2 combines with J gene TRBJ2-3, with 14 bases aligning to TRBD2. DNA of the CDR3: TGTGCCAGCAGCTTAACAGGGACTAGCGGGAGTTTCCGCACAGATACGCAGTATTTT. Protein sequence: CASSLTGTSGSFRTDTQYF.